A single sample is the source of the 30 T cell receptor beta chains below, sequenced in a study of blood T cells in healthy people across ages. A sample-barcoded 5' primer and a J-beta primer mix were used in a second PCR of roughly 7 to 12 cycles. In TCRdb, the 5' RACE reads were re-called with MiXCR into one record per CDR3 protein. The sample consists of 1.5 million to 2 million distinct CDR3 sequences, around 40% of them appearing once. The material sequenced was blood. The receptors derive from a human donor in good health.

A few counts support this clonotype. The chain links TRBV5-1 to TRBJ2-7, with a possible D match to TRBD1 (5 bases). This CDR3 spans 13 amino acids. The V gene lost 3 bases and the J gene lost 3 bases, with 10 bases spanning the gap. The V gene's germline CDR1 is SGHRS and CDR2 YFSETQ. The CDR3 DNA sequence: TGCGCCAGCAGCTGGAGACAGAACTACGAGCAGTACTTC. This translates into CASSWRQNYEQYF. Variable domain in full (rest from reference TRBV5-1 and TRBJ2-7): KAGVTQTPRYLIKTRGQQVTLSCSPISGHRSVSWYQQTPGQGLQFLFEYFSETQRNKGNFPGRFSGRQFSNSRSEMNVSTLELGDSALYLCASSWRQNYEQYFGPGTRLTVT.

Only a few counts were recorded for this clonotype. The V and J genes are TRBV7-8 and TRBJ2-1, with 7 bases fitting TRBD1. CDR1 and CDR2 (germline): SGHVS, FQNEAQ. This CDR3 has 16 amino acids. Unmatched junction bases numbered 14, after V lost 5 bases and J lost 7 bases. CDR3 nucleotide sequence: TGTGCCAGCAGCACCCGCACCGGGACAGAGAGGAATGAGCAGTTCTTC. This codes for CASSTRTGTERNEQFF.

This chain joins TRBV29-1 and TRBJ2-3; 12 nucleotides agree with TRBD2. Germline values: CDR1 SQVTM, CDR2 ANQGSEA. V lost 7 bases and J lost 5; bases outside the gene matches: 10. This CDR3 has 15 amino acids. CDR3 region: CSAETSGGRGDTQYF. In DNA form, the CDR3 reads TGCAGCGCTGAGACTAGCGGGGGCCGTGGAGATACGCAGTATTTT.

The chain combines TRBV20-1 with TRBJ1-5; D is perhaps TRBD1 (5 bases). Per the germline V gene, CDR1 is DFQATT and CDR2 is SNEGSKA (reference sequence). Trimming stripped 6 bases from V and 6 bases from J, with 9 bases between. The CDR3 totals 11 residues. For the CDR3, the DNA is TGCAGTGCCAGCAGGGTTCAGCCCCAGCATTTT. This gives the protein CSASRVQPQHF.

This clonotype was picked up a small number of times. The V call is TRBV6-1, the J call TRBJ2-7; 9 bases align to TRBD1. Trimming removed 6 bases from V and 3 bases from J; junction bases left unmatched: 6. The CDR3 consists of 14 residues. The germline V gene encodes CDR1 MNHNS and CDR2 SASEGT. CDR3 loop: CASRQGQGNYEQYF. The CDR3 DNA follows: TGTGCCAGCAGGCAAGGACAGGGGAACTACGAGCAGTACTTC.

The chain carries TRBV28 and TRBJ1-5; TRBD1 matches 8 bases. Trimming took 5 bases from V and 0 from J; bases not matched to a gene: 9. This CDR3 has 17 amino acids. Germline CDR1 is MDHEN and CDR2 is SYDVKM. CDR3: CASSPRGLYYSNQPQHF. CDR3 DNA sequence: TGTGCCAGCAGTCCCAGGGGGCTTTATTATAGCAATCAGCCCCAGCATTTT.

This clonotype was seen only a few times. The chain combines TRBV20-1 with TRBJ2-5, with D hard to call. The CDR3 runs to 12 residues. CDR1 DFQATT and CDR2 SNEGSKA come from the germline V gene (reference sequence). With 2 bases removed from V and 1 base from J, the gap between germline ends came to 5 bases. CDR3 region: CSARIRQETQYF. In DNA, the CDR3 is TGCAGTGCTAGAATCCGCCAAGAGACCCAGTACTTC.

To note about this clonotype: At one end, the junction sequence differs from germline, possibly due to a read error. The V call is TRBV5-1, the J call TRBJ2-4, with TRBD1 matching 7 bases. The CDR3 is 15 amino acids. Looked up from germline, CDR1 is SGHRS and CDR2 is YFSETQ. This CDR3 reads CACSLETGNQNIQYF. Written as DNA, the CDR3 is TGCGCCTGCAGCCTGGAGACAGGGAATCAAAACATTCAGTACTTC.

This clonotype has only a few counts. V and J are TRBV6-5 and TRBJ1-6; unclear D gene. Germline V lookup: CDR1 MNHEY, CDR2 SVGAGI. The CDR3 length is 13 residues. V lost 0 bases and J 11 bases, leaving 8 bases between the germline ends. In DNA form, the CDR3 reads TGTGCCAGCAGTTACTCTTTGGAGGCACCCCTCCACTTT. This translates into CASSYSLEAPLHF.

The rearrangement uses TRBV12-3 or TRBV12-4 and TRBJ2-5; 7 bases map to TRBD2. The CDR3 runs to 15 residues. With V trimmed by 5 bases and J by 2 bases, 8 bases remained unmatched. The CDR3 coding sequence is TGTGCCAGCAGTCCCAGCGGGACTCTTCAAGAGACCCAGTACTTC. Translating gives CASSPSGTLQETQYF.

This clonotype was found once. This sequence joins TRBV29-1 and TRBJ1-2, with D maybe TRBD1 (5 bases). The CDR3 extends over 12 amino acids. V lost 7 bases to trimming and J lost 4 bases, with 13 bases between them. Germline-derived CDR1 and CDR2 are SQVTM and ANQGSEA. The DNA for the CDR3 is TGCAGCGCGGAGGGGATCGGCTATGGCTACACCTTC. Protein sequence: CSAEGIGYGYTF.

The chain combines TRBV29-1 with TRBJ1-1; a weak D match, TRBD1 (5 bases). Germline loops: CDR1 SQVTM, CDR2 ANQGSEA. This CDR3 region has 15 residues. The ends were cut back, 2 bases at V and 5 bases at J, with 18 bases in the middle. CDR3 sequence reads: CSVELSRAGWTEAFF. In nucleotides, the CDR3 is TGCAGCGTTGAATTAAGTCGGGCAGGGTGGACTGAAGCTTTCTTT. Filled out from reference TRBV29-1 and TRBJ1-1, the complete variable domain reads SAVISQKPSRDICQRGTSLTIQCQVDSQVTMMFWYRQQPGQSLTLIATANQGSEATYESGFVIDKFPISRPNLTFSTLTVSNMSPEDSSIYLCSVELSRAGWTEAFFGQGTRLTVV.

This clonotype was observed a handful of times. The J gene is TRBJ2-3, the V gene TRBV27; 8 bases are a match to TRBD1. Germline trimming cut 6 bases from V and 1 base from J; bases unmatched to any gene: 6. Looked up from germline, CDR1 is MNHEY and CDR2 is SMNVEV (reference sequence). This CDR3 is 15 amino acids long. This CDR3 is CASRTGTGRTDTQYF. The CDR3 bases are TGTGCCAGCAGGACCGGGACAGGACGCACAGATACGCAGTATTTT.

V is TRBV7-9 and J is TRBJ1-1, with D uncertain. The CDR3 runs to 15 residues. The V gene lost 1 base and the J gene lost 0 bases, with 9 bases spanning the gap. The V gene's germline CDR1 is SEHNR and CDR2 FQNEAQ (reference sequence). DNA of the CDR3: TGTGCCAGCAGCTTAGTGAGGGCCATGAACACTGAAGCTTTCTTT. Residues: CASSLVRAMNTEAFF.

The sample holds a few counts of this clonotype. The chain carries TRBV6-2 or TRBV6-3 and TRBJ2-5, with no clear D. The J call may be incorrect, as the DNA end agrees better with TRBJ2-7. In germline, CDR1 is MNHEY, CDR2 SVGEGT. There are 12 residues in the CDR3. The CDR3 coding sequence is TGTGCCAGCAGTCAGCTCTCAGTCGAGCAGTACTTC. It translates to CASSQLSVEQYF.

This clonotype has only one observation. V is TRBV6-2 or TRBV6-3 and J is TRBJ2-1; maybe TRBD2 (5 bases). This CDR3 has 14 amino acids. From germline, CDR1 is MNHEY and CDR2 SVGEGT. V was clipped by 3 bases and J by 5 bases, with 11 bases between them. This CDR3 is CASSYPTIDNEQFF. The DNA for the CDR3 is TGTGCCAGCAGTTATCCGACTATTGACAATGAGCAGTTCTTC.

V usage is TRBV7-8 and J usage is TRBJ2-7; perhaps TRBD2 as D (5 bases). This CDR3 has 13 residues. The ends were cut back, 3 bases at V and 4 bases at J, with 10 bases in the middle. Germline assignment: CDR1 SGHVS and CDR2 FQNEAQ. The CDR3 coding sequence is TGTGCCAGCAGCTTCGGGATTTATTACGAGCAGTACTTC. The encoded protein is CASSFGIYYEQYF.

This clonotype was picked up many times. The V call is TRBV7-2, the J call TRBJ2-7; D perhaps matches TRBD2 (6 bases). The V gene lost 3 bases and the J gene lost 2 bases, with 11 bases spanning the gap. The CDR3 sequence is 14 residues long. Germline V lookup: CDR1 SGHTA, CDR2 FQGNSA. The CDR3 here is CASSFGGSTYEQYF. Written as DNA, the CDR3 is TGTGCCAGCAGCTTCGGGGGTTCGACCTACGAGCAGTACTTC. Combining the CDR3 with reference TRBV7-2 and TRBJ2-7 gives the whole variable domain GAGVSQSPSNKVTEKGKDVELRCDPISGHTALYWYRQSLGQGLEFLIYFQGNSAPDKSGLPSDRFSAERTGGSVSTLTIQRTQQEDSAVYLCASSFGGSTYEQYFGPGTRLTVT.

This chain links TRBV28 with TRBJ2-5; TRBD1 aligns across 9 bases. The J call could be wrong; TRBJ2-7 is a better fit for the DNA end. Germline loops: CDR1 MDHEN, CDR2 SYDVKM. The CDR3 sequence is 14 residues long. The CDR3 region is CASTPGQGDSEQYF. CDR3 DNA sequence: TGTGCCAGCACTCCGGGACAGGGTGACTCCGAGCAGTACTTC.

V gene TRBV29-1 combines with J gene TRBJ2-7, with 8 bases fitting TRBD1. Germline CDR1 and CDR2: SQVTM and ANQGSEA. There are 13 residues in the CDR3. Losses at the gene ends were 6 bases for V and 2 bases for J; bases not matched to a gene: 6. CDR3: CSVVGQGTYEQYF. As DNA, the CDR3 is TGCAGCGTCGTAGGACAGGGAACCTACGAGCAGTACTTC.

Of note for this clonotype: At one end, the junction sequence differs from germline, possibly due to a read error. This chain links TRBV29-1 with TRBJ1-2; D not certain. CDR3 length: 13 residues. Germline CDR1 SQVTM, CDR2 ANQGSEA. CDR3 nucleotide sequence: TGCAGCGTTCAAGCGTCAGATAACTATGGCTGCACCTTC. Amino acid sequence: CSVQASDNYGCTF.

This chain joins TRBV14 and TRBJ2-1; D gene unclear. Germline V gene lookup returns CDR1 SGHDN and CDR2 FVKESK. The CDR3 extends over 15 amino acids. V lost 0 bases and J 4 bases, leaving 10 bases between the germline ends. CDR3 nucleotides: TGTGCCAGCAGCCAAGATAGTCAAAGGTACAATGAGCAGTTCTTC. Its translation is CASSQDSQRYNEQFF.

Only a few counts were recorded for this clonotype. The chain employs TRBV6-5 and TRBJ2-3, with D unclear. The germline V gene encodes CDR1 MNHEY and CDR2 SVGAGI. V lost 0 bases and J lost 8, with 9 bases in between. The CDR3 covers 13 residues. CDR3 coding DNA: TGTGCCAGCAGTTACTCGCTAGATGGTACGCAGTATTTT. Protein: CASSYSLDGTQYF.

This clonotype was picked up a small number of times. J is TRBJ1-1 and V is TRBV4-1; D is ambiguous. Trimming stripped 6 bases from V and 0 bases from J, with 11 bases between. CDR3 length: 14 amino acids. The germline CDR1 and CDR2 sequences are MGHRA and YSYEKL. The CDR3 bases are TGCGCCAGCAGGACACGTTTCTTGAACACTGAAGCTTTCTTT. This translates into CASRTRFLNTEAFF.

The V gene is TRBV20-1, the J gene TRBJ1-1; the match to TRBD1 covers 7 bases. The CDR3 loop spans 14 amino acids. The junction had 12 bases not matched to a gene; V was cut back by 6 bases and J by 5 bases. Germline assignment: CDR1 DFQATT and CDR2 SNEGSKA (reference sequence). CDR3 DNA: TGCAGTGCCTCAACCGGGACAGAGGCAACTGAAGCTTTCTTT. Residues: CSASTGTEATEAFF.

This sequence joins TRBV6-1 and TRBJ1-2, with D perhaps matching TRBD1 (6 bases). Trimming removed 0 bases from V and 8 bases from J, with 13 bases in between. CDR3 length: 14 residues. Germline V CDR1 and CDR2: MNHNS, SASEGT. In DNA form, the CDR3 reads TGTGCCAGCAGTGAAGCGCAGGGGTGGAGCGGCTACACCTTC. Protein sequence: CASSEAQGWSGYTF.

The J gene is TRBJ2-7, the V gene TRBV5-1; possibly TRBD1 for D (6 bases). Between the trimmed V and J ends, which lost 3 bases and 6 bases, there was a span of 16 bases. This CDR3 has 14 amino acids. From germline, CDR1 is SGHRS and CDR2 YFSETQ. The CDR3 protein is CASSSGTNFCEQYF. Written as DNA, the CDR3 is TGCGCCAGCAGCTCCGGGACAAATTTCTGCGAGCAGTACTTC. Complete variable domain (other parts from reference TRBV5-1 and TRBJ2-7): KAGVTQTPRYLIKTRGQQVTLSCSPISGHRSVSWYQQTPGQGLQFLFEYFSETQRNKGNFPGRFSGRQFSNSRSEMNVSTLELGDSALYLCASSSGTNFCEQYFGPGTRLTVT.

This clonotype appeared a few times. V usage is TRBV10-3 and J usage is TRBJ2-7; D tentatively fits TRBD1 or TRBD2 (5 bases each). Germline CDR1 reads ENHRY; CDR2 reads SYGVKD. V was cut by 4 bases and J by 0 bases, with 10 bases left in between. This CDR3 contains 14 residues. CDR3 sequence: CAISGAGSSYEQYF. The CDR3 nucleotides read TGTGCCATCAGTGGAGCAGGGAGCTCCTACGAGCAGTACTTC.

J is TRBJ1-5 and V is TRBV7-2, with D possibly TRBD1 on 6 matching bases. Germline V gives CDR1 SGHTA, CDR2 FQGNSA. V lost 2 bases and J lost 6, with 14 bases in between. The CDR3 has 15 residues. Here the CDR3 reads CASSLRGDYGQPQHF. CDR3 in DNA: TGTGCCAGCAGCTTAAGGGGGGACTACGGTCAGCCCCAGCATTTT.

This clonotype was picked up a small number of times. V usage is TRBV5-6 and J usage is TRBJ2-5; TRBD2 agrees at 13 bases. The V and J ends lost 4 bases and 2 bases, in that order; junction bases with no gene match: 11. CDR3 length equals 18 residues. Germline V CDR1 and CDR2: SGHDT, YYEEEE. The DNA for the CDR3 is TGTGCCAGCAGCCCAATAGGACTAGCGGGGGCCACACAAGAGACCCAGTACTTC. It codes for CASSPIGLAGATQETQYF.